The rows below give T cell receptor beta chains drawn from one sample of a study of blood T cells in healthy people across ages. TCRdb re-called the 5' RACE reads through MiXCR, storing one row per CDR3 protein. The sample has roughly 800,000 distinct CDR3 sequences; about 62% are singletons. Sequenced material: blood. Receptors were obtained from a man aged 25-45 years in good health. Each CDR3 is given with its conserved first and last residue. D genes are given only for firm matches. A row's size may be missing; if present it is once, few, many or a size class.

V gene,J gene,D gene,clone size,CDR3 DNA,CDR3 protein
TRBV6-2/TRBV6-3,TRBJ2-1,TRBD2,.,TGTGCCAGCAGTTCCCGGGACTACCCACCCAATGAGCAGTTCTTC,CASSSRDYPPNEQFF
TRBV4-1,TRBJ2-7,.,few,TGCGCCAGCAGCCAAGGCGGGATCTCCCTCTACGAGCAGTACTTC,CASSQGGISLYEQYF
TRBV7-9,TRBJ2-1,.,.,TGTGCCAGCAGCTTCCTGGGTGGTCTCTACAATGAGCAGTTCTTC,CASSFLGGLYNEQFF
TRBV29-1,TRBJ2-7,TRBD2,.,TGCAGCGTTGAAATCGGGGGGGACCACGAGCAGTACTTC,CSVEIGGDHEQYF
TRBV7-3,TRBJ2-1,.,.,TGTGCCAGCAGCCCTTTGGGGTCGGGTGAGCAGTTCTTC,CASSPLGSGEQFF
TRBV29-1,TRBJ2-3,.,few,TGCAGCGTTGAAGTAGGGGCTGATACGCAGTATTTT,CSVEVGADTQYF
TRBV11-2,TRBJ2-5,TRBD2,.,TGTGCCAGCAGGCCGGGACTAGTAAGGTTAGAGACCCAGTACTTC,CASRPGLVRLETQYF
TRBV20-1,TRBJ1-5,.,.,TGCAGTGCTAGTTGGGGGGGGGTTGGTCAGCCCCAGCATTTT,CSASWGGVGQPQHF
TRBV12-3/TRBV12-4,TRBJ2-4,.,.,TGTGCCAGCAGTTTCCTGGTAGGGGAGGTAGCCAAAAACATTCAGTACTTC,CASSFLVGEVAKNIQYF
TRBV6-1,TRBJ1-2,.,.,TGTGCCAGCAGCGGCGGGCAGGGCTACACCTTC,CASSGGQGYTF
TRBV6-5,TRBJ2-1,TRBD2,few,TGTGCCAGCACCGATTTAGCGGGAGGGTCGTACAATGAGCAGTTCTTC,CASTDLAGGSYNEQFF
TRBV20-1,TRBJ2-3,.,.,TGCAGTGCTAGACAGCTAGTAGATACGCAGTATTTT,CSARQLVDTQYF
TRBV29-1,TRBJ1-1,.,once,TGCAGCGTGTCGTCCCAGGGACGGTCTGACACTGAAGCTTTCTTT,CSVSSQGRSDTEAFF
TRBV2,TRBJ1-2,.,few,TGTGCCAGCAGGACATCCCATGGCTACACCTTC,CASRTSHGYTF
TRBV6-5,TRBJ1-4,.,.,TGTGCCAGCGGGGGGAATGAAAAACTGTTTTTT,CASGGNEKLFF
TRBV12-3/TRBV12-4,TRBJ2-1,TRBD1,.,TGTGCCAGCGGATATCAGGACAGGGCCAATGAGCAGTTCTTC,CASGYQDRANEQFF